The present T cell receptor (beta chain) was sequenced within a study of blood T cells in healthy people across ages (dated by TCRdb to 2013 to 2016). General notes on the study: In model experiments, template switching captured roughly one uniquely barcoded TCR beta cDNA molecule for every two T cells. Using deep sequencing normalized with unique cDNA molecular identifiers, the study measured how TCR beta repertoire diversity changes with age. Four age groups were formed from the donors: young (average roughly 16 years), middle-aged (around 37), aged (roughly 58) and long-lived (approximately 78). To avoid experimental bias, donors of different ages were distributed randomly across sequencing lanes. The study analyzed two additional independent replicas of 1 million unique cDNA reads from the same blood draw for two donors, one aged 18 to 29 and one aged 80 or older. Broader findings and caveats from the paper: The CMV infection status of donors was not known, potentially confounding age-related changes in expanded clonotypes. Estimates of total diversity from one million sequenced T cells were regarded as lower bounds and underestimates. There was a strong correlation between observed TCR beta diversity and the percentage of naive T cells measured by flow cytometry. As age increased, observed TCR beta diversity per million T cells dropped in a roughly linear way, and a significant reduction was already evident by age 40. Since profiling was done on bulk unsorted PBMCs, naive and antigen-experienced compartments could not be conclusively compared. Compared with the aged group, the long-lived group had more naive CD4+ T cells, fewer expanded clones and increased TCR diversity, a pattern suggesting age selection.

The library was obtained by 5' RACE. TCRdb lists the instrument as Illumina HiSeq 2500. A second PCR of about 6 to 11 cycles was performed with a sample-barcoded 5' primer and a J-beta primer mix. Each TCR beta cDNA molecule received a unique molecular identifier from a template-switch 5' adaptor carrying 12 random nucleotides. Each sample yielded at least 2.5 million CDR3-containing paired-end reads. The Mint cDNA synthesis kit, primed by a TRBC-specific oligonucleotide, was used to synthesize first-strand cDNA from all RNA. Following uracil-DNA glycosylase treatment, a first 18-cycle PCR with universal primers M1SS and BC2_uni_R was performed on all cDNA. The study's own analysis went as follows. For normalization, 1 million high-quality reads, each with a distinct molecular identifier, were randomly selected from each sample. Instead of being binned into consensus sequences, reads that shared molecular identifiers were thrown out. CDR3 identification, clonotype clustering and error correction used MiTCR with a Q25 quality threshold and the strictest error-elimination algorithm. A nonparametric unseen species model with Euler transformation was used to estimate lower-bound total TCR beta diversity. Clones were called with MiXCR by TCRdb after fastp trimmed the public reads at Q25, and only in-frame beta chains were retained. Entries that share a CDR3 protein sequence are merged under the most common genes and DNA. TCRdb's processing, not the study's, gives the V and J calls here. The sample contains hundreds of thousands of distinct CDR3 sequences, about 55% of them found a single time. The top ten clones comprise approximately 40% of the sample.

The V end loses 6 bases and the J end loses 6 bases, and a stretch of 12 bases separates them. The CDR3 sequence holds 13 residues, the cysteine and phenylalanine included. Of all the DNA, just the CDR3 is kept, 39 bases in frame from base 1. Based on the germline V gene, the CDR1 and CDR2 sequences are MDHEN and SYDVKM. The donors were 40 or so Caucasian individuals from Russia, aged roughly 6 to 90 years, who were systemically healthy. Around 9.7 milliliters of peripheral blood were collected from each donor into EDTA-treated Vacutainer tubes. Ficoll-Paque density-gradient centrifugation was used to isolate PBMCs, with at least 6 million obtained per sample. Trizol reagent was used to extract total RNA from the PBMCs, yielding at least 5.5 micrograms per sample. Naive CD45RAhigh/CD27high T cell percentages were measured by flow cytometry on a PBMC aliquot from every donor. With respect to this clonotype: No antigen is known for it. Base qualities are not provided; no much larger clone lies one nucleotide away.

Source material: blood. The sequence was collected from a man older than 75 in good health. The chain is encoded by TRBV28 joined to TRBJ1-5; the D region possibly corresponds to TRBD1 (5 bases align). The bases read TGTGCCAGCAGCCGAGACAGTGTTCAGCCCCAGCATTTT. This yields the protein CASSRDSVQPQHF.